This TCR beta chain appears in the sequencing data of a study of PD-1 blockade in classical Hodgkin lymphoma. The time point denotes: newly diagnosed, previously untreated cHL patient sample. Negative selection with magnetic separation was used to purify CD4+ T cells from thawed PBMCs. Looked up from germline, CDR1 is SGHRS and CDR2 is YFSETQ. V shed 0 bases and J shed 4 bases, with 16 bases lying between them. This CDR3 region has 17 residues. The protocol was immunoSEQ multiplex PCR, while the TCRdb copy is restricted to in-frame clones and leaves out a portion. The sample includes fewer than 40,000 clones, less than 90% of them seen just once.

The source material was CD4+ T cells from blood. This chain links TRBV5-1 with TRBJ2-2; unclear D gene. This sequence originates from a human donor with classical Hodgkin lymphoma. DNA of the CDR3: TGCGCCAGCAGCTTGGCTTCAACAGCCTTACTCACCGGGGAGCTGTTTTTT. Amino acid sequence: CASSLASTALLTGELFF.